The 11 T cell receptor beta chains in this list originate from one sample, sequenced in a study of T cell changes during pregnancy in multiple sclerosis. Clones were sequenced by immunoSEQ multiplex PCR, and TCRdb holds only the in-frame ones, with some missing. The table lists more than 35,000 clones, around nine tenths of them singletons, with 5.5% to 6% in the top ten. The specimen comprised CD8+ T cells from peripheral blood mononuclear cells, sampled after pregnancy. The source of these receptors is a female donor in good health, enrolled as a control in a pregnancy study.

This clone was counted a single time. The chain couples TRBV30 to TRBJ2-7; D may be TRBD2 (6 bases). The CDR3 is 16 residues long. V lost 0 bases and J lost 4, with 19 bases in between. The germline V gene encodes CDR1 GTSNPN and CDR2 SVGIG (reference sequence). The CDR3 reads CAWSVGGMGREYEQYF. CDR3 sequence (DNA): TGTGCCTGGAGTGTAGGAGGGATGGGTAGGGAGTACGAGCAGTACTTC.

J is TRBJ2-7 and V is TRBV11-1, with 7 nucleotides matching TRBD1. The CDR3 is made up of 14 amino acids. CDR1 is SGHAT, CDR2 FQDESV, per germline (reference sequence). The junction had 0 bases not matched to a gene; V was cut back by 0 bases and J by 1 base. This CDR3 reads CASSLAGQSYEQYF. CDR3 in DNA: TGTGCCAGCAGCTTAGCGGGACAGTCCTACGAGCAGTACTTC.

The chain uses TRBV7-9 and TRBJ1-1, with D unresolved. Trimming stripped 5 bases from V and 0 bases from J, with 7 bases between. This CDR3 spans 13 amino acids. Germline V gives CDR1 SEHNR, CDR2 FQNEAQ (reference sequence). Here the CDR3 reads CASSATLNTEAFF. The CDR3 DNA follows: TGTGCCAGCAGCGCTACCCTGAACACTGAAGCTTTCTTT.

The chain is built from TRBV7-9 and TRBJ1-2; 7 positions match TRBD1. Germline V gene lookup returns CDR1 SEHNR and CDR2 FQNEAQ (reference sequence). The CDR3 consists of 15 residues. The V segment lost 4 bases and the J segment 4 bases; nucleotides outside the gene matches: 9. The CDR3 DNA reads TGTGCCAGCAGCTCGGGGACAGCGACTTTCTATGGCTACACCTTC. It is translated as CASSSGTATFYGYTF.

The CDR3 nucleotides read TGTGCCAGCAGCGTAGCTAGTAGTGTAACCTACGAGCAGTACTTC. It specifies CASSVASSVTYEQYF. The chain is built from TRBV9 and TRBJ2-7; D not resolved. CDR3 length equals 15 residues. Germline V gene data show CDR1 as SGDLS and CDR2 as YYNGEE. Trimming stripped 0 bases from V and 2 bases from J, with 12 bases between.

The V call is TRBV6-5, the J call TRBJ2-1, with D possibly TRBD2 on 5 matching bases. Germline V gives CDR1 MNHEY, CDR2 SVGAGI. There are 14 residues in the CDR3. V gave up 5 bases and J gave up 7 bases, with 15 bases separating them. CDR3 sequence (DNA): TGTGCCAGCAGTCAATTCCTAGCTGGGAATGAGCAGTTCTTC. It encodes CASSQFLAGNEQFF.

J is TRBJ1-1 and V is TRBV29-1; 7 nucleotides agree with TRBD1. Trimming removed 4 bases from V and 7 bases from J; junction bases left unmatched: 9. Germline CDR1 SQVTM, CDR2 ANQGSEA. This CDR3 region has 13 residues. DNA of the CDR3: TGCAGCGTTGCCGCAACAGGGGTTGGTGAAGCTTTCTTT. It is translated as CSVAATGVGEAFF. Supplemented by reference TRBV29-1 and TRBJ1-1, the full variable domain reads SAVISQKPSRDICQRGTSLTIQCQVDSQVTMMFWYRQQPGQSLTLIATANQGSEATYESGFVIDKFPISRPNLTFSTLTVSNMSPEDSSIYLCSVAATGVGEAFFGQGTRLTVV.

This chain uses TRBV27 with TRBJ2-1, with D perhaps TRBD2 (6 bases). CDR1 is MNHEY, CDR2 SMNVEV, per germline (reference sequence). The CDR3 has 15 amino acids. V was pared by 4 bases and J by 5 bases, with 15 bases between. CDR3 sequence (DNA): TGTGCCAGCAGTTACCTCCGGGAGAACCACAATGAGCAGTTCTTC. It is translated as CASSYLRENHNEQFF.

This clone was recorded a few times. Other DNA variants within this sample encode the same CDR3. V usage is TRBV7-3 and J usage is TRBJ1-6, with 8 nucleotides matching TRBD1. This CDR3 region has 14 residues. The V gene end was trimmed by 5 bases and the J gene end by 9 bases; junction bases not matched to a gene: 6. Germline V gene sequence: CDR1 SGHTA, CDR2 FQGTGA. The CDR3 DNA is TGTGCCAGCAGCCCTGGACAGGGAAGTTCACCCCTCCACTTT. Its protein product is CASSPGQGSSPLHF.

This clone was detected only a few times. Here the CDR3 reads CSVARGAGEPTDTQYF. Here the CDR3 DNA reads TGCAGCGTTGCCCGAGGTGCGGGGGAACCCACAGATACGCAGTATTTT. This sequence joins TRBV29-1 and TRBJ2-3, with 7 nucleotides matching TRBD2. Germline values: CDR1 SQVTM, CDR2 ANQGSEA. V was pared by 4 bases and J by 2 bases, with 12 bases of the junction left unmatched. This CDR3 is built from 16 residues.

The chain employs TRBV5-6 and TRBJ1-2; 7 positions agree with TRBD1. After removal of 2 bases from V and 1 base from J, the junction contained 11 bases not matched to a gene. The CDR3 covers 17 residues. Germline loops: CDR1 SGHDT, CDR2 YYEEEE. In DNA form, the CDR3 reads TGTGCCAGCAGCTTCTGGGACAGCCGATCGGTTAACTATGGCTACACCTTC. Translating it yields CASSFWDSRSVNYGYTF.